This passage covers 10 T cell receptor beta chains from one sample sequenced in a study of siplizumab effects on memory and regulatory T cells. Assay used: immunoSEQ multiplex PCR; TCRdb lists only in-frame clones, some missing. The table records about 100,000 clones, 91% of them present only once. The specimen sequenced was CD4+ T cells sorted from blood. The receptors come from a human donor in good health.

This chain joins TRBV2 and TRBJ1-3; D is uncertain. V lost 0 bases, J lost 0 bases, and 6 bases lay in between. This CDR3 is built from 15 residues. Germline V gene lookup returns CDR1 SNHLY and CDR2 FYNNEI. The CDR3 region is CASSEATNSGNTIYF. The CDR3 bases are TGTGCCAGCAGTGAAGCCACCAACTCTGGAAACACCATATATTTT.

CDR3 in amino acids: CATSRGGAEAFF. DNA of the CDR3: TGTGCCACCAGCAGAGGGGGGGCTGAAGCTTTCTTT. J is TRBJ1-1 and V is TRBV15, with a possible D match to TRBD1 (5 bases). The CDR3 spans 12 residues. Germline V gene lookup returns CDR1 LNHNV and CDR2 YYDKDF (reference sequence). V dropped 1 base and J dropped 6 bases, with 6 bases sitting between them. The full variable domain, rest sourced from reference TRBV15 and TRBJ1-1, is DAMVIQNPRYQVTQFGKPVTLSCSQTLNHNVMYWYQQKSSQAPKLLFHYYDKDFNNEADTPDNFQSRRPNTSFCFLDIRSPGLGDTAMYLCATSRGGAEAFFGQGTRLTVV.

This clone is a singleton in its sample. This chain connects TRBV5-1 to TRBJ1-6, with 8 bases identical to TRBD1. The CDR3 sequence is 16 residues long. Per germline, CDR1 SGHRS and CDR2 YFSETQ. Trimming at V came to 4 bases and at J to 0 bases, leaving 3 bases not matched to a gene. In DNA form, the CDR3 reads TGCGCCAGCAGCCCTACAGGGGGCTCCTATAATTCACCCCTCCACTTT. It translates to CASSPTGGSYNSPLHF.

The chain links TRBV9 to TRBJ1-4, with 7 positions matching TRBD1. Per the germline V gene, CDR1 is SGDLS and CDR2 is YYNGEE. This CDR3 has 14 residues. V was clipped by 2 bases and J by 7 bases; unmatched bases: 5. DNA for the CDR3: TGTGCCAGCAGCGTTCCGGGACAGTCTGAAAAACTGTTTTTT. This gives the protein CASSVPGQSEKLFF.

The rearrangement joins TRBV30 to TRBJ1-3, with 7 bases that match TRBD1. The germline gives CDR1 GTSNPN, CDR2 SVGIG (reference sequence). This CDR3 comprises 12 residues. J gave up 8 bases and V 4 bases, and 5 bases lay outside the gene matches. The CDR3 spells CAWMTGRDTIYF. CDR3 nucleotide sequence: TGTGCCTGGATGACAGGGAGGGACACCATATATTTT.

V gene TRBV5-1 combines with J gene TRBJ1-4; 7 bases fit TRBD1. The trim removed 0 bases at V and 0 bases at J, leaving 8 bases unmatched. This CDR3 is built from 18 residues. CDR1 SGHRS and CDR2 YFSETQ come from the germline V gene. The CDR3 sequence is CASSLGGQTFATNEKLFF. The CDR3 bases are TGCGCCAGCAGCTTGGGGGGACAGACCTTTGCAACTAATGAAAAACTGTTTTTT.

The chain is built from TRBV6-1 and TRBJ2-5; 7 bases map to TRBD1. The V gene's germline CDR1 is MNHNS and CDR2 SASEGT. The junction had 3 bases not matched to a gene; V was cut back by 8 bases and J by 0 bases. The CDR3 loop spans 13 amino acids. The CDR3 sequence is CASEQGYQETQYF. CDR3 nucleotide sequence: TGTGCCAGCGAACAGGGGTACCAAGAGACCCAGTACTTC.

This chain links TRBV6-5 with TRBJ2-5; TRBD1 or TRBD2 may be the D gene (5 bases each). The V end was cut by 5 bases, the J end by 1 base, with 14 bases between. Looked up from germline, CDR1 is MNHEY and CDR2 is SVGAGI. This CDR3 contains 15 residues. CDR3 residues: CASSTGNRPQETQYF. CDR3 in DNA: TGTGCCAGCAGTACGGGAAACAGGCCCCAAGAGACCCAGTACTTC.

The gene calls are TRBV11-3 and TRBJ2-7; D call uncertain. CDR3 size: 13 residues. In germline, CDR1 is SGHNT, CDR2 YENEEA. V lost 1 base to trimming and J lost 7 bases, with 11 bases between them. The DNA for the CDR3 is TGTGCCAGCAGCTTAGGGCCGGGCGGTGAGCAGTACTTC. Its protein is CASSLGPGGEQYF. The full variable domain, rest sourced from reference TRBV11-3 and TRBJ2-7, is EAGVVQSPRYKIIEKKQPVAFWCNPISGHNTLYWYLQNLGQGPELLIRYENEEAVDDSQLPKDRFSAERLKGVDSTLKIQPAELGDSAVYLCASSLGPGGEQYFGPGTRLTVT.

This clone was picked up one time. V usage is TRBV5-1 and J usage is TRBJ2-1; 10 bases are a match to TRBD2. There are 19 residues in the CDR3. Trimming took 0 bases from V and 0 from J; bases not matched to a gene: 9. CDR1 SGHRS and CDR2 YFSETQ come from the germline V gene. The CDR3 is CASSLVGTSDMSSYNEQFF. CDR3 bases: TGCGCCAGCAGCTTGGTCGGGACTAGCGATATGAGCTCCTACAATGAGCAGTTCTTC. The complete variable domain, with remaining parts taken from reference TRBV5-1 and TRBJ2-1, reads KAGVTQTPRYLIKTRGQQVTLSCSPISGHRSVSWYQQTPGQGLQFLFEYFSETQRNKGNFPGRFSGRQFSNSRSEMNVSTLELGDSALYLCASSLVGTSDMSSYNEQFFGPGTRLTVL.